These T cell receptor beta chains were read from a single sample in a study of T-cell memory formation after mild COVID-19. Using its own MiXCR run on the 5' RACE reads, TCRdb lists one record per CDR3 protein. The table lists 30,000 to 35,000 distinct CDR3 sequences, around 8% of them singletons. The sample consisted of PBMCs or a T cell subset sorted from them (not recorded which). The receptors originated from a man younger than 30 who had mild COVID-19 (a few samples of this study predate the infection). Cell type and time point are not known. The conserved cysteine and the conserved F or W are not part of the CDR3 here. The order of the fields is V gene, J gene, CDR3 protein.

V gene: TRBV29-1; J gene: TRBJ2-5; CDR3 protein: SVLDRVKTQY
V gene: TRBV20-1; J gene: TRBJ1-3; CDR3 protein: SAPDRGSGNTIY
V gene: TRBV6-1; J gene: TRBJ1-5; CDR3 protein: ASRNGQGLVYQPQH
V gene: TRBV4-3; J gene: TRBJ2-1; CDR3 protein: ASSQSETGSSYNEQF
V gene: TRBV7-9; J gene: TRBJ1-2; CDR3 protein: ASSLVRTGVRHGYT
V gene: TRBV6-2/TRBV6-3; J gene: TRBJ2-1; CDR3 protein: ASSPTSGGAKEQF
V gene: TRBV5-1; J gene: TRBJ2-1; CDR3 protein: ASSLGWANEQF
V gene: TRBV6-1; J gene: TRBJ1-6; CDR3 protein: ASSEISVYNSPLH
V gene: TRBV20-1; J gene: TRBJ2-7; CDR3 protein: SAEGTSNSYEQY
V gene: TRBV6-5; J gene: TRBJ2-2; CDR3 protein: ASSRRPGHMNTGELF
V gene: TRBV18; J gene: TRBJ1-2; CDR3 protein: ASSPRGDYGYT
V gene: TRBV29-1; J gene: TRBJ2-3; CDR3 protein: SGGGGAGDTQY
V gene: TRBV11-2; J gene: TRBJ1-3; CDR3 protein: ASSLDPDRGDTIY
V gene: TRBV28; J gene: TRBJ1-5; CDR3 protein: ASSFFNQPQH
V gene: TRBV6-6; J gene: TRBJ2-1; CDR3 protein: ASSYGRLNEQF
V gene: TRBV7-9; J gene: TRBJ1-5; CDR3 protein: ASSLLGSNQPQH
V gene: TRBV7-6; J gene: TRBJ2-3; CDR3 protein: ASSLGASQDTQY
V gene: TRBV4-3; J gene: TRBJ1-2; CDR3 protein: ASSQDLPAGDAYYGYT
V gene: TRBV7-3; J gene: TRBJ2-2; CDR3 protein: ASSLSRDTGELF
V gene: TRBV7-9; J gene: TRBJ2-3; CDR3 protein: ASRRDPLHTDTQY
V gene: TRBV27; J gene: TRBJ2-1; CDR3 protein: ASSLRPYNEQF
V gene: TRBV5-1; J gene: TRBJ1-6; CDR3 protein: ASSGTGSNNSPLH
V gene: TRBV20-1; J gene: TRBJ1-1; CDR3 protein: SAREGPKSQAF
V gene: TRBV20-1; J gene: TRBJ1-2; CDR3 protein: SARDNVGNGYT
V gene: TRBV29-1; J gene: TRBJ2-5; CDR3 protein: STRQGASETQY
V gene: TRBV7-6; J gene: TRBJ2-3; CDR3 protein: ASSLWMDTQY
V gene: TRBV20-1; J gene: TRBJ2-7; CDR3 protein: SARGTSVNYEQY
V gene: TRBV20-1; J gene: TRBJ2-1; CDR3 protein: SAVGTGGVSYNEQF
V gene: TRBV7-6; J gene: TRBJ2-7; CDR3 protein: ASSQGGRPYEQY
V gene: TRBV7-2; J gene: TRBJ1-2; CDR3 protein: ASALGGYGYT
V gene: TRBV6-6; J gene: TRBJ2-7; CDR3 protein: ASSWDSFYEQY
V gene: TRBV20-1; J gene: TRBJ1-2; CDR3 protein: SAAQGTANYGYT
V gene: TRBV7-2; J gene: TRBJ1-1; CDR3 protein: ASSLVAGASTEAF
V gene: TRBV7-3; J gene: TRBJ2-2; CDR3 protein: ASSFSGGANTGELF
V gene: TRBV19; J gene: TRBJ2-3; CDR3 protein: ASRDRGPSTDTQY
V gene: TRBV29-1; J gene: TRBJ2-1; CDR3 protein: SVVAGGYEQF
V gene: TRBV6-2/TRBV6-3; J gene: TRBJ2-1; CDR3 protein: ASSYSTSLVGGARYNEQF
V gene: TRBV5-6; J gene: TRBJ2-1; CDR3 protein: ASSPPGQHNEQF
V gene: TRBV19; J gene: TRBJ1-6; CDR3 protein: ASSPTGTRRNSPLH
V gene: TRBV2; J gene: TRBJ2-5; CDR3 protein: ASRRGSQETQY
V gene: TRBV7-6; J gene: TRBJ2-1; CDR3 protein: ASSLRQGAYEQF
V gene: TRBV5-1; J gene: TRBJ2-5; CDR3 protein: ASSLRRTGPRPEY
V gene: TRBV4-1; J gene: TRBJ2-7; CDR3 protein: ASSQDPSQVPQY
V gene: TRBV28; J gene: TRBJ2-4; CDR3 protein: ASSLWGARTTLAKNIQY
V gene: TRBV2; J gene: TRBJ2-7; CDR3 protein: ASTQGGHLYEQY
V gene: TRBV7-2; J gene: TRBJ2-1; CDR3 protein: ASSLWGGGANLEQF
V gene: TRBV5-1; J gene: TRBJ2-1; CDR3 protein: ASSLEGAPDEQF